Listed below are T cell receptor beta chains from one sample, sequenced in a study of blood T cell repertoires in COVID-19. Some clones are missing from TCRdb's copy, which holds only in-frame ones; the method was immunoSEQ multiplex PCR. In the table there are roughly 250,000 clones, about 88% of which are singletons. Sequencing was carried out using peripheral blood. These receptors were taken from a woman between 35 and 50 years old who had recovered from COVID-19. Each CDR3 is given with its conserved first and last residue. Fields, in order: CDR3 protein, V gene, J gene.

CDR3 protein: CASSLARAGYTF
V gene: TRBV5-6
J gene: TRBJ1-2

CDR3 protein: CASSQAQYAGGNQPQHF
V gene: TRBV4-1
J gene: TRBJ1-5

CDR3 protein: CASKDRGSPTLSYGYTF
V gene: TRBV19
J gene: TRBJ1-2

CDR3 protein: CASSVASGREVGYTF
V gene: TRBV9
J gene: TRBJ1-2

CDR3 protein: CASSELGGGQETQYF
V gene: TRBV2
J gene: TRBJ2-5

CDR3 protein: CASSQEINGGVHEQYF
V gene: TRBV4-1
J gene: TRBJ2-7

CDR3 protein: CASSLGQGSTGELFF
V gene: TRBV4-3
J gene: TRBJ2-2

CDR3 protein: CASSVQGTLNTGELFF
V gene: TRBV7-9
J gene: TRBJ2-2

CDR3 protein: CASSKVGGQGDSYEQYF
V gene: TRBV21-1
J gene: TRBJ2-7

CDR3 protein: CASSLQGRNQPQHF
V gene: TRBV27
J gene: TRBJ1-5

CDR3 protein: CASSAGLAGGPTQFF
V gene: TRBV4-3
J gene: TRBJ2-1

CDR3 protein: CASSHSPTGGSYEQYF
V gene: TRBV7-8
J gene: TRBJ2-7

CDR3 protein: CASSQDLGVKTQYF
V gene: TRBV14
J gene: TRBJ2-5

CDR3 protein: CASSSPDERLEQFF
V gene: TRBV19
J gene: TRBJ2-1

CDR3 protein: CASSLVGGGINNEQFF
V gene: TRBV11-2
J gene: TRBJ2-1

CDR3 protein: CASSLQGADTEAFF
V gene: TRBV5-1
J gene: TRBJ1-1

CDR3 protein: CAWSPILPRLAGGNEQFF
V gene: TRBV30
J gene: TRBJ2-1